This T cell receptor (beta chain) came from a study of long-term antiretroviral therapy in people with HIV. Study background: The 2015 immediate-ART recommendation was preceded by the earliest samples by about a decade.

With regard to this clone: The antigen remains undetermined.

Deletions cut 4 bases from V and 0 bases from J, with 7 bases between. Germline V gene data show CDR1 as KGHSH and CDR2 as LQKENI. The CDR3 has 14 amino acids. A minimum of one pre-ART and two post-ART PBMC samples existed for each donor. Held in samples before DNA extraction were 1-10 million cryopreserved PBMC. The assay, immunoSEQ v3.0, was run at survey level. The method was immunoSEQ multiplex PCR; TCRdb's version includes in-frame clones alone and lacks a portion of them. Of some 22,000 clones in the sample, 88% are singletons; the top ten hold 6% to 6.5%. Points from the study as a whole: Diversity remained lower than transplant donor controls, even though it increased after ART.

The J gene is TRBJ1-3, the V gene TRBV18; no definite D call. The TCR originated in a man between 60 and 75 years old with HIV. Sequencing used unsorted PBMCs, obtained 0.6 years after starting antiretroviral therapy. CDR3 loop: CASSRLTSGNTIYF. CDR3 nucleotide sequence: TGTGCCAGCTCACGCTTAACCTCTGGAAACACCATATATTTT.